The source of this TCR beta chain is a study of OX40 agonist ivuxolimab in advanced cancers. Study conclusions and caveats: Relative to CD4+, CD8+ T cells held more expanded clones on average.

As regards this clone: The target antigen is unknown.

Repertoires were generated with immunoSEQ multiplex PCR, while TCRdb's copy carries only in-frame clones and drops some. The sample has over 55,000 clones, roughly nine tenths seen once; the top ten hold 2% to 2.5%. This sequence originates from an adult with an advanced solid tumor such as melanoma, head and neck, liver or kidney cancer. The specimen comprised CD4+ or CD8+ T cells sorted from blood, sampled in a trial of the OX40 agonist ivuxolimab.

The CDR3 bases are TGTGCCTGGAACAGCCAGGCTACCGGGGAGCTGTTTTTT. Its translation is CAWNSQATGELFF. The V gene is TRBV30, the J gene TRBJ2-2; the D is unclear. Trimming left V 4 bases short and J 5 bases short, with 11 bases between. The CDR3 has 13 amino acids. Germline V gives CDR1 GTSNPN, CDR2 SVGIG (reference sequence).